This is a list of T cell receptor beta chains from one sample in a study of regulatory T cells in long-lasting Graves disease. Each CDR3 protein is one row after TCRdb ran MiXCR on the multiplex PCR reads. This table has a few hundred thousand distinct CDR3 sequences, 23% appearing once. Sample: peripheral blood mononuclear cells (PBMCs), taken when the disease was refractory, from a patient treated with antithyroid drugs. These receptors were obtained from a female donor with Graves disease. Each CDR3 is given with its conserved first and last residue. A D gene is named only where the DNA matches it firmly. Clone sizes are given selectively: once, few, many, or a class where the clone is expanded.

TRBJ2-4	TRBV20-1	few	TRBD2	CSARDVISGSKNIQYF	TGCAGTGCTAGAGATGTGATTAGCGGGTCCAAAAACATTCAGTACTTC
TRBJ2-1	TRBV30	.	.	CAWEGPSSYNEQFF	TGTGCCTGGGAGGGTCCAAGCTCCTACAATGAGCAGTTCTTC
TRBJ2-5	TRBV4-1	.	.	CASSQVGQGSMTQYF	TGCGCCAGCAGCCAAGTCGGTCAGGGCTCGATGACCCAGTACTTC
TRBJ2-7	TRBV7-9	few	TRBD2	CASSLGPSGMGEQYF	TGTGCCAGCAGCTTAGGGCCTAGCGGGATGGGGGAGCAGTACTTC
TRBJ2-6	TRBV3-1	.	TRBD1	CASMGFWGQGGSGANVLTF	TGTGCCAGCATGGGGTTTTGGGGACAGGGTGGATCTGGGGCCAACGTCCTGACTTTC
TRBJ2-7	TRBV20-1	.	TRBD2	CSARDPSGRGPYEQYF	TGCAGTGCTAGAGATCCTAGCGGGAGGGGTCCCTACGAGCAGTACTTC
TRBJ2-7	TRBV19	.	.	CASSPSTDPYEQYF	TGTGCCAGTTCGCCCTCCACGGACCCCTACGAGCAGTACTTC
TRBJ1-1	TRBV29-1	few	.	CSVDTVNTEAFF	TGCAGCGTTGATACAGTGAACACTGAAGCTTTCTTT
TRBJ1-1	TRBV6-2/TRBV6-3	many	TRBD1	CASTPRTGWNTEAFF	TGTGCCAGCACCCCCCGGACAGGATGGAACACTGAAGCTTTCTTT
TRBJ2-5	TRBV20-1	few	TRBD2	CSARVPTPTSGRAFGKTQYF	TGCAGTGCTAGAGTGCCCACCCCGACTAGCGGGAGGGCCTTTGGAAAGACCCAGTACTTC
TRBJ1-5	TRBV6-1	many	.	CASSAVHGRIVNQPQHF	TGTGCCAGCAGTGCTGTACACGGCCGGATCGTAAATCAGCCCCAGCATTTT
TRBJ1-2	TRBV11-2	few	.	CASSQNGRGYGYTF	TGTGCCAGCAGCCAGAACGGGCGCGGCTATGGCTACACCTTC
TRBJ2-7	TRBV12-3/TRBV12-4	many	.	CASSPGTLSSYEQYF	TGTGCCAGCAGCCCAGGGACGCTGAGCTCCTACGAGCAGTACTTC
TRBJ2-6	TRBV28	many	.	CASLQSSSGANVLTF	TGTGCCAGCCTTCAAAGTAGCTCTGGGGCCAACGTCCTGACTTTC
TRBJ2-7	TRBV12-3/TRBV12-4	many	.	CASSLAQSYEQYF	TGTGCCAGCAGTTTGGCACAGTCCTACGAGCAGTACTTC
TRBJ1-6	TRBV6-5	many	.	CASSSRTLSYNSPLHF	TGTGCCAGCAGTTCCCGGACGCTCTCCTATAATTCACCCCTCCACTTT
TRBJ1-1	TRBV5-1	once	TRBD1	CASGPGDRGNTEAFF	TGCGCCAGCGGCCCAGGGGACAGGGGGAACACTGAAGCTTTCTTT
TRBJ2-4	TRBV12-3/TRBV12-4	few	.	CASRDRVGKNIQYF	TGTGCCAGCAGGGATCGGGTGGGCAAAAACATTCAGTACTTC
TRBJ2-7	TRBV7-3	many	.	CASSPRQYGEQYF	TGTGCCAGCAGCCCACGACAGTACGGCGAGCAGTACTTC
TRBJ1-2	TRBV30	few	TRBD1	CAWSARTGSGYTF	TGTGCCTGGAGTGCCCGGACAGGCAGTGGCTACACCTTC
TRBJ1-4	TRBV4-2	many	TRBD1	CASSQPGQDGIGEKLFF	TGTGCCAGCAGCCAGCCGGGACAGGACGGTATTGGTGAAAAACTGTTTTTT
TRBJ1-5	TRBV29-1	few	.	CSVIIDDGQPQHF	TGCAGCGTTATTATCGACGACGGACAGCCCCAGCATTTT
TRBJ1-2	TRBV15	few	.	CATSRDSGGVYGYTF	TGTGCCACCAGCAGAGATTCCGGGGGCGTCTATGGCTACACCTTC
TRBJ1-5	TRBV12-3/TRBV12-4	many	.	CASSFAISLQPQHF	TGTGCCAGCAGTTTCGCTATTTCTCTTCAGCCCCAGCATTTT
TRBJ2-1	TRBV29-1	.	.	CSVSVGRYNEQFF	TGCAGCGTTTCCGTCGGGCGGTACAATGAGCAGTTCTTC
TRBJ2-4	TRBV20-1	few	TRBD1	CSALPDRGRRVIQYF	TGCAGTGCTCTTCCGGACAGGGGGCGGAGGGTCATTCAGTACTTC
TRBJ1-2	TRBV7-2	many	.	CASSLGRGSRGYTF	TGTGCCAGCAGCTTAGGCAGGGGCTCACGTGGCTACACCTTC
TRBJ1-1	TRBV30	.	.	CAWSVLLAAEAFF	TGTGCCTGGAGTGTACTCTTGGCCGCTGAAGCTTTCTTT
TRBJ2-7	TRBV7-3	.	TRBD2	CASSIAGALTYEQYF	TGTGCCAGCTCGATAGCGGGAGCCCTTACCTACGAGCAGTACTTC
TRBJ2-7	TRBV5-1	.	TRBD2	CASSLDLTSARNSYEQYF	TGCGCCAGCAGCTTGGACCTAACTAGCGCCCGAAACTCCTACGAGCAGTACTTC
TRBJ2-7	TRBV20-1	many	TRBD1	CSARTGVTYEQYF	TGCAGTGCTAGGACAGGGGTAACCTACGAGCAGTACTTC
TRBJ1-1	TRBV15	many	.	CATSIAVNTEAFF	TGTGCCACCAGCATCGCTGTGAACACTGAAGCTTTCTTT
TRBJ2-5	TRBV19	.	TRBD1	CASSPGTGDLYQETQYF	TGTGCCAGTAGTCCCGGGACAGGGGACCTGTACCAAGAGACCCAGTACTTC
TRBJ2-2	TRBV28	few	.	CASSQGLRTTGELFF	TGTGCCAGCAGTCAGGGACTGAGGACCACCGGGGAGCTGTTTTTT
TRBJ2-5	TRBV25-1	.	.	CASSEPAEGGIQETQYF	TGTGCCAGCAGTGAACCCGCGGAGGGGGGGATTCAAGAGACCCAGTACTTC
TRBJ1-2	TRBV29-1	few	TRBD1	CSVEDHTRGNYGYTF	TGCAGCGTTGAAGATCATACCAGGGGGAACTATGGCTACACCTTC
TRBJ1-3	TRBV16	.	.	CASSQSTLVGNTIYF	TGTGCCAGCAGCCAATCCACTTTAGTTGGAAACACCATATATTTT
TRBJ1-1	TRBV12-3/TRBV12-4	many	.	CASSLMASVEAFF	TGTGCCAGCAGTTTAATGGCGAGCGTTGAAGCTTTCTTT
TRBJ1-1	TRBV5-6	many	.	CASSFRTSEAFF	TGTGCCAGCAGCTTCCGGACATCCGAAGCTTTCTTT